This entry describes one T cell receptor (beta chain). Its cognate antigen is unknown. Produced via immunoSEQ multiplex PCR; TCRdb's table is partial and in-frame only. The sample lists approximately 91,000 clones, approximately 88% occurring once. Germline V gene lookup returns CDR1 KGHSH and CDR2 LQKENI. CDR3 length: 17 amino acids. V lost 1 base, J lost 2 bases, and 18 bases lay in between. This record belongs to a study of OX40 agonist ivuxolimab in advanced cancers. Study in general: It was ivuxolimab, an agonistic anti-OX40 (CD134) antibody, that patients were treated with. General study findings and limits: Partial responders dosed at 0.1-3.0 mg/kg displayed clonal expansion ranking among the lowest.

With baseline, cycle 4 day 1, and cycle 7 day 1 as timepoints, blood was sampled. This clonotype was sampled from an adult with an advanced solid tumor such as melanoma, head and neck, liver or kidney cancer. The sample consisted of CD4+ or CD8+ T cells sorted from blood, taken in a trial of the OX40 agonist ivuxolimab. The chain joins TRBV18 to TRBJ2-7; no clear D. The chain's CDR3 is CASSPQVSSPQPYEQYF. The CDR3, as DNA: TGTGCCAGCTCACCACAAGTTTCCAGCCCCCAGCCCTACGAGCAGTACTTC.